This TCR beta chain appears in the sequencing data of a study of T cell changes during pregnancy in multiple sclerosis. Clones were sequenced by immunoSEQ multiplex PCR, and TCRdb holds only the in-frame ones, with some missing. The sample has some 61,000 clones; about 89% are singletons. The specimen comprised peripheral blood, sampled in the second trimester of pregnancy. The sequence derives from a female donor with multiple sclerosis, enrolled in a pregnancy study.

The CDR3 nucleotides are TGTGCCAGCAGTTACTCCCACAGTAGCTCCTACAATGAGCAGTTCTTC. It specifies CASSYSHSSSYNEQFF. J is TRBJ2-1 and V is TRBV6-5, with D hard to call. The CDR3 totals 16 residues. Germline loops: CDR1 MNHEY, CDR2 SVGAGI. V lost 0 bases, J lost 0 bases, and 9 bases lay in between.